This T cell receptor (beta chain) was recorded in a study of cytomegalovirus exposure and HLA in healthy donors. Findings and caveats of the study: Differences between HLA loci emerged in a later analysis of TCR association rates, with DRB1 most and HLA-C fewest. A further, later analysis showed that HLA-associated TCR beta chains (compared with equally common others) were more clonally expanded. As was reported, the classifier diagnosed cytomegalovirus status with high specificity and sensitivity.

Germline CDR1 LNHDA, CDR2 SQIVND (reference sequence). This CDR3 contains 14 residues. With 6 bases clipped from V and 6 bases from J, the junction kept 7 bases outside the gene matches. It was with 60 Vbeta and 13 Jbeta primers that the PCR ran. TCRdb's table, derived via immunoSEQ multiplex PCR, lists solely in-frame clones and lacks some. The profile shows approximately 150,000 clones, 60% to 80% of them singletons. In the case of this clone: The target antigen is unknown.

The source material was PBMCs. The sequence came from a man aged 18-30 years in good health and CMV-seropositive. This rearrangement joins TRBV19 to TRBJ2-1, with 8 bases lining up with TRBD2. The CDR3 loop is CASRAAGEGNEQFF. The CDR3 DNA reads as TGTGCCAGTAGAGCAGCGGGGGAAGGCAATGAGCAGTTCTTC.